This T cell receptor beta chain was captured in a study of T cell responses to AZD1222 COVID-19 vaccine. Measured with immunoSEQ multiplex PCR; TCRdb has only the in-frame clones, and not every one. The profile shows about 110,000 clones, about 93% of them singletons. Findings and caveats of the study: Vaccine-associated CD4 TCRs spanned spike, dominant at 160-218 and 743-854. Repertoires were obtained solely post-peak T cell response. Possibly, clonal diversity was underestimated; donors were largely white British and included more females.

This clone was counted a single time. Its target is not known. The material sequenced was peripheral blood, taken on day 0 of AZD1222 vaccination. This clonotype was sampled from an adult in good health.

CDR3 nucleotide sequence: TGTGCCAGCAGTTCCCCGGGGACAGGGGGCTCTGGCTACACCTTC. Protein sequence: CASSSPGTGGSGYTF. The rearrangement joins TRBV28 to TRBJ1-2; 12 bases line up with TRBD1. Unmatched junction bases numbered 7, after V lost 4 bases and J lost 7 bases. Germline-derived CDR1 and CDR2 are MDHEN and SYDVKM. The length of the CDR3 is 15 residues.